This TCR beta chain is from a study of tumor-infiltrating lymphocytes in primary liver carcinoma. The roughly 18-34 mg bulk tissue piece was not sorted before simultaneous RNA and DNA extraction. In regard to this clonotype: Sequence at one end of the junction differs from germline and may be a read error.

This CDR3 contains 12 residues. Germline V lookup: CDR1 SGHAT, CDR2 FQNNGV. Production of TCR beta cDNA used roughly 0.55 ug total RNA together with a constant-region primer. ARM-PCR, slightly modified, supplied the TCR beta libraries through three nested multiplex PCR rounds. Running around 9 cycles apiece, the first two PCR rounds relied on TRBV1-TRBV30 forward primers together with a C-beta reverse primer. TCRdb redid the calling of the multiplex PCR reads with MiXCR, one entry per CDR3 protein. This table has some 100,000 distinct CDR3 sequences, about two thirds appearing once. The chain links TRBV11-2 to TRBJ2-5; D gene uncertain. The receptor comes from a woman aged 60-75 years with primary liver carcinoma and hepatitis B virus infection. The sequenced sample consisted of liver tumor tissue from sampling region 2. Subset defined: tumor region T2, inferior pole. The CDR3 DNA reads as TGTACCAGCAGCTTATTGAGAGAGACCCATTACTTC. This translates into CTSSLLRETHYF.